The rows below give T cell receptor beta chains drawn from one sample of a study of cytomegalovirus exposure and HLA in healthy donors. Sequenced by immunoSEQ multiplex PCR; TCRdb stores in-frame clones only, minus some. In the table there are some 120,000 clones, approximately 85% of which are singletons. Input material: PBMCs. The receptors derive from a male donor in good health and CMV-seropositive. Each CDR3 is given with its conserved first and last residue. Fields, in order: clone size, J gene, D gene, V gene, CDR3 DNA, CDR3 protein. A D gene is named only where the DNA matches it firmly. A row's size may be missing; if present it is once, few, many or a size class.

>NA|TRBJ1-2|TRBD1|TRBV6-5
TGTGCCAGCAGTACCAGTGACAGGGCCGGGGGCTACACCTTC
CASSTSDRAGGYTF
>NA|TRBJ1-5|NA|TRBV10-3
TGTGCCATCAGCCAGGGCGGGGATAGCAATCAGCCCCAGCATTTT
CAISQGGDSNQPQHF
>NA|TRBJ1-4|TRBD1|TRBV2
TGTGCCAGCAGGGAGGTGGCAGGGGGGTATGAAAAACTGTTTTTT
CASREVAGGYEKLFF
>NA|TRBJ2-3|NA|TRBV5-8
TGTGCCAGCAGCTTGGTTACTGGACAGTTTCGAACAGATACGCAGTATTTT
CASSLVTGQFRTDTQYF
>NA|TRBJ1-2|TRBD1|TRBV5-1
TGCGCCACTAAGACAGGGGGCGCGGGTCCTAACTATGGCTACACCTTC
CATKTGGAGPNYGYTF
>NA|TRBJ1-2|NA|TRBV7-2
TGTGCCAGCAGCTTGTTTAGTTATGCGGGCCAACAACCTCCCTATGGCTACACCTTC
CASSLFSYAGQQPPYGYTF
>NA|TRBJ2-1|NA|TRBV5-4
TGTGCCAGCAGCCCAAGACAGGCCTCCTACAATGAGCAGTTCTTC
CASSPRQASYNEQFF
>NA|TRBJ1-2|NA|TRBV19
TGTGCCAGTAGCCCCAGCAGGTCGGACTATGGCTACACCTTC
CASSPSRSDYGYTF
>NA|TRBJ2-2|NA|TRBV6-5
TGTGCCAGCAGGCTTTCCGGGACGAACACCGGGGAGCTGTTTTTT
CASRLSGTNTGELFF
>NA|TRBJ1-2|TRBD1|TRBV5-1
TGCGCCAGCAGAGAACTCGGGACAGGGGGCTTCTATGGCTACACCTTC
CASRELGTGGFYGYTF
>NA|TRBJ1-4|NA|TRBV27
TGTGCCAGCAGTTGGGCATGGCAGCCAAATGAAAAACTGTTTTTT
CASSWAWQPNEKLFF
>NA|TRBJ2-2|TRBD1|TRBV27
TGTGCCAGCAGTTTATCGCTTTGGACAGGGGAGGGGAACACCGGGGAGCTGTTTTTT
CASSLSLWTGEGNTGELFF
>once|TRBJ2-7|TRBD1|TRBV27
TGTGCCAGCAGTTTGGACAGGGGGCATGGGGCGGAAACCTACGAGCAGTACTTC
CASSLDRGHGAETYEQYF
>NA|TRBJ1-2|NA|TRBV10-3
TGTGCCATCAGTGAGTCCAGCGACAGTCTCTATGGCTACACCTTC
CAISESSDSLYGYTF
>few|TRBJ2-2|TRBD1|TRBV19
TGTGCCAGTAGCATTGCTGGGACAGTAGCAAACACCGGGGAGCTGTTTTTT
CASSIAGTVANTGELFF
>NA|TRBJ2-3|NA|TRBV11-2
TGTGCCAGCAGCCCCCCGACGGGTCGCCACACAGATACGCAGTATTTT
CASSPPTGRHTDTQYF